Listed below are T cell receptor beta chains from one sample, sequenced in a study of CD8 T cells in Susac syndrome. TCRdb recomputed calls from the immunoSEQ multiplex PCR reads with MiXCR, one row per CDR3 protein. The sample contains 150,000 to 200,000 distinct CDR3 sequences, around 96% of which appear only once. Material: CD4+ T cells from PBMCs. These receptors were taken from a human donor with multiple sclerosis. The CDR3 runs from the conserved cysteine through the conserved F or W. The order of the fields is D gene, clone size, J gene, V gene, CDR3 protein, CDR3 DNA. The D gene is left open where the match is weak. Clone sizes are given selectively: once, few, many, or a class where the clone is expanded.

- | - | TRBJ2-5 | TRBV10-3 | CAISEMSRGQETQYF | TGTGCCATCAGTGAGATGAGTCGGGGACAAGAGACCCAGTACTTC
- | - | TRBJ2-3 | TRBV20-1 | CSASPWPTDTQYF | TGCAGTGCTAGTCCCTGGCCCACAGATACGCAGTATTTT
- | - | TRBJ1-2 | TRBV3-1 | CASSYSGVGYTF | TGTGCCAGCAGCTATTCAGGGGTCGGCTACACCTTC
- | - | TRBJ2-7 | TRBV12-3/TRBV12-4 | CASSFKPYEQYF | TGTGCCAGCAGTTTTAAGCCCTACGAGCAGTACTTC
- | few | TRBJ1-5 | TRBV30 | CAWSPGSPGQPQHF | TGTGCCTGGAGCCCGGGGAGCCCGGGGCAGCCCCAGCATTTT
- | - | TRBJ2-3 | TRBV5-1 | CASSKPDGASTDTQYF | TGCGCCAGCAGCAAGCCGGACGGGGCTAGCACAGATACGCAGTATTTT
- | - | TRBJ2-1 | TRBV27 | CASRPQGTYNEQFF | TGTGCCAGCAGACCCCAAGGGACCTACAATGAGCAGTTCTTC
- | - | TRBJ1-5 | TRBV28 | CASSLGAGYQPQHF | TGTGCCAGCAGTTTAGGGGCAGGTTATCAGCCCCAGCATTTT
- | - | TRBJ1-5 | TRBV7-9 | CASSPNGQFNQPQHF | TGTGCCAGCAGCCCCAATGGACAGTTCAATCAGCCCCAGCATTTT
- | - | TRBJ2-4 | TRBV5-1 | CASTDRGNIQYF | TGCGCCAGCACGGACCGGGGAAACATTCAGTACTTC
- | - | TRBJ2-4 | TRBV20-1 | CSALQGGNIQYF | TGCAGTGCGCTGCAGGGTGGTAACATTCAGTACTTC
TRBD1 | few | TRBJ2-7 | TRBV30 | CAWSPTGTWYF | TGTGCCTGGAGTCCGACAGGGACGTGGTACTTC
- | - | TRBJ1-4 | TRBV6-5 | CASSYSILRIEKLFF | TGTGCCAGCAGTTACTCGATCTTGAGAATTGAAAAACTGTTTTTT
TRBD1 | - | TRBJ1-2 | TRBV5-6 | CASIRDRGNYGYTF | TGTGCCAGCATCCGGGACAGGGGAAACTATGGCTACACCTTC
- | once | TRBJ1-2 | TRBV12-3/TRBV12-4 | CASTSRRSRAGYTF | TGTGCCAGCACCTCCCGACGGAGTCGGGCTGGCTACACCTTC
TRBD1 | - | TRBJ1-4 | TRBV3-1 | CASSPDRGREKLFF | TGTGCCAGCAGTCCGGACAGGGGAAGGGAAAAACTGTTTTTT
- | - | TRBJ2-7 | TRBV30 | CAWKEGAGEQYF | TGTGCCTGGAAAGAGGGGGCGGGAGAGCAGTACTTC
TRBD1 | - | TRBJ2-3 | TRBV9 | CASSVEGQGTDTQYF | TGTGCCAGCAGCGTAGAGGGACAGGGCACAGATACGCAGTATTTT
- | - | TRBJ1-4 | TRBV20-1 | CSARATGTGTLFF | TGCAGTGCTAGAGCTACAGGGACGGGCACTCTGTTTTTT
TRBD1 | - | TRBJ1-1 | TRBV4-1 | CASSPRETGRGEAFF | TGCGCCAGCAGCCCTCGTGAGACAGGGAGGGGTGAAGCTTTCTTT
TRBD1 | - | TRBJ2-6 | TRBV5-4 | CASRQGPANVLTF | TGTGCCAGCAGACAGGGGCCGGCCAACGTCCTGACTTTC
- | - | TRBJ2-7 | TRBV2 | CASIHPLGSVYEQYF | TGTGCCAGCATCCACCCTCTTGGTAGCGTCTACGAGCAGTACTTC
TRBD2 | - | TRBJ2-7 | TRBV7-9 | CASSPGGVSSYEQYF | TGTGCCAGCAGCCCGGGGGGGGTTTCATCCTACGAGCAGTACTTC
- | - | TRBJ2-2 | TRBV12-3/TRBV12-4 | CASSLPRQVKDTGELFF | TGTGCCAGCAGTTTACCGCGACAGGTGAAGGACACCGGGGAGCTGTTTTTT
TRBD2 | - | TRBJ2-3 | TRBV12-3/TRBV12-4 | CASSLSSGGIAQYF | TGTGCCAGCAGTTTGAGTAGCGGGGGTATCGCGCAGTATTTT
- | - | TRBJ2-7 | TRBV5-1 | CASSLSTGSYEQYF | TGCGCCAGCAGCTTGTCGACAGGATCCTACGAGCAGTACTTC
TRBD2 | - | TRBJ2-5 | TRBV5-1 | CASNPEPSGNLYF | TGCGCCAGCAACCCCGAGCCTAGCGGGAATCTGTACTTC